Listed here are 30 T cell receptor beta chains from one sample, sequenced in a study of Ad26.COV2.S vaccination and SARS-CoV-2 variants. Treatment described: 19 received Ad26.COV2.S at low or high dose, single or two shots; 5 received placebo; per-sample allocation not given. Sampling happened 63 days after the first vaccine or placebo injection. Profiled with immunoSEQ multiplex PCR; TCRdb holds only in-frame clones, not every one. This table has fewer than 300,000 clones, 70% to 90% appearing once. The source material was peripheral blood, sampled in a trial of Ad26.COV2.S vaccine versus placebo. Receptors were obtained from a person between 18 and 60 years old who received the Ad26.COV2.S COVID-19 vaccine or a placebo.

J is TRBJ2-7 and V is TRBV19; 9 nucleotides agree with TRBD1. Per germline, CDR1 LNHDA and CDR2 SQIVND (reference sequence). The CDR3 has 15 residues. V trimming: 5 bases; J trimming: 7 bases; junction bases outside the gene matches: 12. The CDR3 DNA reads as TGTGCCAGTAGTCCCCGGACAGGGGAGACGAGTGAGCAGTACTTC. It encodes CASSPRTGETSEQYF.

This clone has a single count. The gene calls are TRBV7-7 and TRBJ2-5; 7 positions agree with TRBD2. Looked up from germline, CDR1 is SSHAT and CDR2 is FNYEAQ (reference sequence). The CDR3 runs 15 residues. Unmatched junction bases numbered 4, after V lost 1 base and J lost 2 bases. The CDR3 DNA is TGTGCCAGCAGCTTAGGCGGGAGTAGGCAAGAGACCCAGTACTTC. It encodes CASSLGGSRQETQYF.

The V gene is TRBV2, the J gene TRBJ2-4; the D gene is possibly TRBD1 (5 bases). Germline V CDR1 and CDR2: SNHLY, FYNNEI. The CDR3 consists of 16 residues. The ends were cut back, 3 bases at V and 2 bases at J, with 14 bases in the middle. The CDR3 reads CASSEDQWGSKNIQYF. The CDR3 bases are TGTGCCAGCAGTGAGGACCAGTGGGGCTCCAAAAACATTCAGTACTTC. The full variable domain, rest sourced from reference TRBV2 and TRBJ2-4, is EPEVTQTPSHQVTQMGQEVILRCVPISNHLYFYWYRQILGQKVEFLVSFYNNEISEKSEIFDDQFSVERPDGSNFTLKIRSTKLEDSAMYFCASSEDQWGSKNIQYFGAGTRLSVL.

Here the CDR3 DNA reads TGTGCCAGCAGCTTGACACCTAACACCGGGGAGCTGTTTTTT. This translates into CASSLTPNTGELFF. The genes are TRBV7-8 and TRBJ2-2; D gene unclear. The CDR3 has 14 amino acids. The germline V gene has CDR1 SGHVS and CDR2 FQNEAQ. Trimming removed 3 bases from V and 2 bases from J, with 7 bases in between.

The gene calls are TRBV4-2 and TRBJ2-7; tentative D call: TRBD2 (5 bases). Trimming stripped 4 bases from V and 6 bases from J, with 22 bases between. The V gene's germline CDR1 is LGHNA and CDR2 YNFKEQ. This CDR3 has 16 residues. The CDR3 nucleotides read TGTGCCAGCAGCCCCGCCGGGGAATCTACCCCTGGCGAGCAGTACTTC. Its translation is CASSPAGESTPGEQYF.

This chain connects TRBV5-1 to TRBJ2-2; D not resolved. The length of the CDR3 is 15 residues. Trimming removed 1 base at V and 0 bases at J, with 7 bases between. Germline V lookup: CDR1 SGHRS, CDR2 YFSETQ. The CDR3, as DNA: TGCGCCAGCAGCTTGACTTCCTCGAACACCGGGGAGCTGTTTTTT. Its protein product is CASSLTSSNTGELFF.

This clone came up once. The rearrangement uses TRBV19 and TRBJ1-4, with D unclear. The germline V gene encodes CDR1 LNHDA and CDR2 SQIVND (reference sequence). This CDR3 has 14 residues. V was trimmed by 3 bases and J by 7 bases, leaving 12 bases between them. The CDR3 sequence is CASSMYYRGEKLFF. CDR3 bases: TGTGCCAGTAGTATGTACTACCGGGGTGAAAAACTGTTTTTT.

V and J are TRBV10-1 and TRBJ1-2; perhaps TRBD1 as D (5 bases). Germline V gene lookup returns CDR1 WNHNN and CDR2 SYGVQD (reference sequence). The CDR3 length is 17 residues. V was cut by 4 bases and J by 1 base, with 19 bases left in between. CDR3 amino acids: CASSGGLGTESNYGYTF. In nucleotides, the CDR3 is TGCGCCAGCAGTGGCGGCCTAGGGACGGAAAGTAACTATGGCTACACCTTC.

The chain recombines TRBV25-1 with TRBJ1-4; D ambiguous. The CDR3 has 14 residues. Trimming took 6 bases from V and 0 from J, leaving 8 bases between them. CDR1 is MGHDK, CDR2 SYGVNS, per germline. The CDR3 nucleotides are TGTGCCAGCAGCCTAGATGCAACTAATGAAAAACTGTTTTTT. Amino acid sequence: CASSLDATNEKLFF.

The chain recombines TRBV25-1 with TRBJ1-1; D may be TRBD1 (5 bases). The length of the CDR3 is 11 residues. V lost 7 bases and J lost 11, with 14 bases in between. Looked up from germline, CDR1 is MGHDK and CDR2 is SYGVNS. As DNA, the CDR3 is TGTGCCAGCATTTCCATGGAGGGGGCTTTCTTT. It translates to CASISMEGAFF.

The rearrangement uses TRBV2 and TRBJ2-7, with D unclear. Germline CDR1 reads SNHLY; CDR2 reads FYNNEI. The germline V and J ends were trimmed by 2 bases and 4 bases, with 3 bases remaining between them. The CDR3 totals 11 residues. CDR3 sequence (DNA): TGTGCCAGCAGTGAAAAGTACGAGCAGTACTTC. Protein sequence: CASSEKYEQYF.

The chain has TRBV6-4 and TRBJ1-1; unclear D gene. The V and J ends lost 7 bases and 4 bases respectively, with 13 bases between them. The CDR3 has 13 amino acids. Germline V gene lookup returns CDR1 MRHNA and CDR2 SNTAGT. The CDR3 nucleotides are TGTGCCAGCACCCTGAGACCGGGCACTGAAGCTTTCTTT. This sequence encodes CASTLRPGTEAFF.

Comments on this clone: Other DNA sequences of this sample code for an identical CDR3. The CDR3 DNA is TGTGCCAGCTCCCCCCCTTTAGGCACAGATACGCAGTATTTT. This encodes CASSPPLGTDTQYF. The V call is TRBV18, the J call TRBJ2-3; D remains ambiguous. Between the trimmed V and J ends, which lost 6 bases and 1 base, there was a span of 11 bases. Germline V gene lookup returns CDR1 KGHSH and CDR2 LQKENI. This CDR3 has 14 residues.

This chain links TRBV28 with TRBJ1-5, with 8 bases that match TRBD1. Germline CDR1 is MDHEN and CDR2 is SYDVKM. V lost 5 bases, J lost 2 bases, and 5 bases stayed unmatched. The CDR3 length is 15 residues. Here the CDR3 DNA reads TGTGCCAGCAGTCCGACAGGGGCGGGCAATCAGCCCCAGCATTTT. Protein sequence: CASSPTGAGNQPQHF.

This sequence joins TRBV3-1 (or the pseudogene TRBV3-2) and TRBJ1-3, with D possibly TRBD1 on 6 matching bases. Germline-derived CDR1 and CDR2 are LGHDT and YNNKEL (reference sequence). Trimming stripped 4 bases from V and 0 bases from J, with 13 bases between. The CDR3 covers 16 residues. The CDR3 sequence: CASSPFRDTSGNTIYF. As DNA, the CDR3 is TGTGCCAGCAGCCCCTTCAGGGACACCTCTGGAAACACCATATATTTT.

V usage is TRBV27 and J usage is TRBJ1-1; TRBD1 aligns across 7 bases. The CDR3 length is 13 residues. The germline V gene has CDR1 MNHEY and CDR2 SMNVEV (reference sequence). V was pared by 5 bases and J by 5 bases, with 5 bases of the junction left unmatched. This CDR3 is CASSKQGGTEAFF. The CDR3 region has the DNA TGTGCCAGCAGTAAGCAGGGGGGAACTGAAGCTTTCTTT.

CDR3 protein: CASSFLGQGYVDGYTF. The CDR3 region has the DNA TGTGCCAGCAGTTTCTTGGGACAGGGGTATGTGGATGGCTACACCTTC. This chain uses TRBV27 with TRBJ1-2; 10 bases are shared with TRBD1. The CDR3 contains 16 residues. Trimming took 3 bases from V and 6 from J; bases not matched to a gene: 10. Germline CDR1 and CDR2: MNHEY and SMNVEV (reference sequence).

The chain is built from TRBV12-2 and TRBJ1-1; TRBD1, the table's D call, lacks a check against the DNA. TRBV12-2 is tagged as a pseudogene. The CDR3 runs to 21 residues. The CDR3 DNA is TGTGCAAGTCGCTTAGAGGCAGATCCTGGGACAGGGTTTAAAGTAGGAACTGAAGCTTTCTTT. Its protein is CASRLEADPGTGFKVGTEAFF.

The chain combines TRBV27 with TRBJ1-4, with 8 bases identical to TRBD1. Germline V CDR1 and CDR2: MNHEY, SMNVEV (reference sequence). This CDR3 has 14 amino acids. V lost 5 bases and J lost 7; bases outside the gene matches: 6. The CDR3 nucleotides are TGTGCCAGCAGTCGCCAGGGGGCGGGTGAAAAACTGTTTTTT. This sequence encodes CASSRQGAGEKLFF.

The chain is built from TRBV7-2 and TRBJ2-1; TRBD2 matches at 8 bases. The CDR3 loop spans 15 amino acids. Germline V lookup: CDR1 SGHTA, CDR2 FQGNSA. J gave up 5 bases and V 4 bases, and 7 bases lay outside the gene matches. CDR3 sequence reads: CASSYGGAGDNEQFF. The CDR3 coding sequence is TGTGCCAGCAGCTACGGGGGAGCGGGGGACAATGAGCAGTTCTTC.

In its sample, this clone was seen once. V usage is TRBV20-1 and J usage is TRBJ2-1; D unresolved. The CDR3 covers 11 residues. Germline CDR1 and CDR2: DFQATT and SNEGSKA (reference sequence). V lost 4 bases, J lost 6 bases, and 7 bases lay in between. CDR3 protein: CSAIRPNEQFF. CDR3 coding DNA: TGCAGTGCTATTAGACCCAATGAGCAGTTCTTC.

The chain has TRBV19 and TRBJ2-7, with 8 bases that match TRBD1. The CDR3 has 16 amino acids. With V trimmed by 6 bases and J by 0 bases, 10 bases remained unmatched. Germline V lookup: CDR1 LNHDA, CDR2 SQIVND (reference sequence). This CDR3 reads CASRDLGDRGSYEQYF. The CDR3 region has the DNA TGTGCCAGTAGGGACCTCGGAGACAGGGGCTCCTACGAGCAGTACTTC.

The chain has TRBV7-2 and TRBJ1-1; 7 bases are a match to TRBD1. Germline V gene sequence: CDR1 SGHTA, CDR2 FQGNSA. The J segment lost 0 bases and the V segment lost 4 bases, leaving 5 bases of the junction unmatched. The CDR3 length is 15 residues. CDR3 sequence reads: CASSYRQGLNTEAFF. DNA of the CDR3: TGTGCCAGCAGCTACCGACAGGGACTGAACACTGAAGCTTTCTTT.

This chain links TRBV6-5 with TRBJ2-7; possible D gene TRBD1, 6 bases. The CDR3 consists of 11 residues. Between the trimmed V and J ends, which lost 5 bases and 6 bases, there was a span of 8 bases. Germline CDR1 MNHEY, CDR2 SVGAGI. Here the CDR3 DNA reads TGTGCCAGCAGTCAGGGGACCGAGCAGTACTTC. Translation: CASSQGTEQYF.

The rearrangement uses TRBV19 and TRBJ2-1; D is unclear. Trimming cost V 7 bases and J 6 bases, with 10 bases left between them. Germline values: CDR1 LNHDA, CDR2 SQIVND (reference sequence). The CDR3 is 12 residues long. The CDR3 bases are TGTGCCAGTACCACACAAGGCAATGAGCAGTTCTTC. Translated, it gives CASTTQGNEQFF.

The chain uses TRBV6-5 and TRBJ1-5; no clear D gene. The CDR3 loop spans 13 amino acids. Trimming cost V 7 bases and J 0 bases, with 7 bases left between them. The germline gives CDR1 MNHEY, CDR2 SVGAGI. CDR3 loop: CASNRNSNQPQHF. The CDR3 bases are TGTGCCAGCAATAGAAATAGCAATCAGCCCCAGCATTTT.

The CDR3 bases are TGTGCCAGCAGTTTAAGGTCGGTAGGGGCAGATACGCAGTATTTT. It translates to CASSLRSVGADTQYF. The genes are TRBV27 and TRBJ2-3; a possible D gene is TRBD1 (5 bases). The CDR3 covers 15 residues. CDR1 and CDR2 from the germline V gene are MNHEY and SMNVEV (reference sequence). Trimming took off 2 bases at V and 4 bases at J, with 13 bases between the two ends.

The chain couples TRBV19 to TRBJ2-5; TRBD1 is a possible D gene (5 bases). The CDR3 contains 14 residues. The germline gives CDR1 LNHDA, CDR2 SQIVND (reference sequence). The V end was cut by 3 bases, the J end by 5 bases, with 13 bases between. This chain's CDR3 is CASSMGQLMETQYF. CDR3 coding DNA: TGTGCCAGTAGTATGGGGCAGCTCATGGAGACCCAGTACTTC.

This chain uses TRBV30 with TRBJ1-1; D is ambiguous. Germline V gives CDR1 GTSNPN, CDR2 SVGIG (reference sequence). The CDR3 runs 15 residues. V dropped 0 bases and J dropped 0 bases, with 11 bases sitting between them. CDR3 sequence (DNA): TGTGCCTGGAGTGTATCCGTTAAGATGAACACTGAAGCTTTCTTT. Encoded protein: CAWSVSVKMNTEAFF.

The CDR3 bases are TGCGCCAGCAGCCGAGAGACAGGGTTTAGCAATCAGCCCCAGCATTTT. Translation: CASSRETGFSNQPQHF. V is TRBV4-1 and J is TRBJ1-5; 7 bases match TRBD1. Trimming at V came to 4 bases and at J to 0 bases, leaving 6 bases not matched to a gene. Germline CDR1 MGHRA, CDR2 YSYEKL. The CDR3 has 16 residues.